What follows is one TCR beta chain and its context. The antigen is not known. This specimen comes from a study of shared clonotypes between healthy human individuals. The repertoire was sequenced with immunoSEQ multiplex PCR; TCRdb's copy has only in-frame clones and lacks some. Of some 2,500,000 clones in the sample, over 85% were seen once. Findings and caveats of the study: Clonotype sharing among donors, it was expected, would be affected by sequencing depth.

The sequenced sample consisted of naive CD4+ T cells from PBMCs. As to subset: CD45RA+ positively selected. The sequence derives from a young man in good health. Some clones in this sample may be carry-over from other donors' samples.

For the CDR3, the DNA is TGCAGTGCTAGCCCTCTCTCTGAGCAGTTCTTC. This gives the protein CSASPLSEQFF. V usage is TRBV20-1 and J usage is TRBJ2-1, with D uncertain. The CDR3 runs to 11 residues. Trimming took 3 bases from V and 9 from J, leaving 9 bases between them. The germline gives CDR1 DFQATT, CDR2 SNEGSKA (reference sequence).